This T cell receptor beta chain came from a study of cytomegalovirus exposure and HLA in healthy donors. Between the trimmed V and J ends, which lost 7 bases and 9 bases, there was a span of 15 bases. The CDR3 totals 13 residues. The germline CDR1 and CDR2 sequences are LNHDA and SQIVND (reference sequence). Study outcomes and limitations: The investigators catalogued some 160 TCR beta chains as cytomegalovirus-associated.

The data were produced by immunoSEQ multiplex PCR, yet TCRdb's version contains in-frame clones alone and is incomplete. Of around 190,000 clones in the sample, about three quarters are singletons; the top ten hold roughly 1.2%. This clone was detected only a few times. The antigen is undetermined. The TCR was taken from a woman aged 30 to 39 in good health and CMV-seronegative. The sample was PBMCs. The chain links TRBV19 to TRBJ2-2; D remains unclear. CDR3 residues: CASIGAERRELFF. The CDR3 DNA reads TGTGCCAGTATAGGAGCAGAGAGGCGGGAGCTGTTTTTT.